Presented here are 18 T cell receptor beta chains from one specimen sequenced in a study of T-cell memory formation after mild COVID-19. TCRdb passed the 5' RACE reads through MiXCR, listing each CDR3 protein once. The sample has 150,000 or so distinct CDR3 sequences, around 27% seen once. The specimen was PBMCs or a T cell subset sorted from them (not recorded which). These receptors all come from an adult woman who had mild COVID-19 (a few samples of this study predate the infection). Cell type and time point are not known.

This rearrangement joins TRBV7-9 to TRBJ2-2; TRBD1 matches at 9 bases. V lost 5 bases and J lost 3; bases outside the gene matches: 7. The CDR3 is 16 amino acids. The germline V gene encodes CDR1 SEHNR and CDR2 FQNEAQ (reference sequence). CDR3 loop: CASSSGTGLHTGELFF. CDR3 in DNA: TGTGCCAGCAGCAGTGGGACAGGGTTACACACCGGGGAGCTGTTTTTT.

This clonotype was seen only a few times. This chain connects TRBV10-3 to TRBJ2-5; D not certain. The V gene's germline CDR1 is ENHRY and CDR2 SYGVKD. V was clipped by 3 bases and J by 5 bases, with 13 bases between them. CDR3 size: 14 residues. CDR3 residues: CAISDPAYGETQYF. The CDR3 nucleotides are TGTGCCATCAGTGACCCAGCCTACGGGGAGACCCAGTACTTC.

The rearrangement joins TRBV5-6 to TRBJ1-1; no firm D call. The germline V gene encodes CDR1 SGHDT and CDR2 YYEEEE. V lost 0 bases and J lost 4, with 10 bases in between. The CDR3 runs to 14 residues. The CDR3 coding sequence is TGTGCCAGCAGCTTGGGGGAGGTCGTCACTGAAGCTTTCTTT. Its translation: CASSLGEVVTEAFF.

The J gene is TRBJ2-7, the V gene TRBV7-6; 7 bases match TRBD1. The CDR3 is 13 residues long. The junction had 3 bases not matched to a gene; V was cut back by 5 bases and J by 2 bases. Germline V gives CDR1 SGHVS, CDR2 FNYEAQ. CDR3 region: CASSTGTAYEQYF. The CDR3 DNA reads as TGTGCCAGCAGCACCGGGACAGCCTACGAGCAGTACTTC.

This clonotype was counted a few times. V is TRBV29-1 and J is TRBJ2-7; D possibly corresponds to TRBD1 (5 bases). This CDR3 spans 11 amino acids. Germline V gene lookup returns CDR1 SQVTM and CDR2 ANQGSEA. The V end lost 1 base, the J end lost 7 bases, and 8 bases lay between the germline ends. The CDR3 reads CSVEAQGEQYF. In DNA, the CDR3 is TGCAGCGTTGAAGCCCAGGGTGAGCAGTACTTC.

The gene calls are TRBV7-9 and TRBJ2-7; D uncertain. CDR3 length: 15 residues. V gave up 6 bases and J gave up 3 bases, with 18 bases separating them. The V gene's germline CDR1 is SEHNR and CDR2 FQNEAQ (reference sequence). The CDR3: CASRPPSLQSYEQYF. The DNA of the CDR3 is TGTGCCAGCAGGCCCCCCAGCCTACAAAGCTACGAGCAGTACTTC.

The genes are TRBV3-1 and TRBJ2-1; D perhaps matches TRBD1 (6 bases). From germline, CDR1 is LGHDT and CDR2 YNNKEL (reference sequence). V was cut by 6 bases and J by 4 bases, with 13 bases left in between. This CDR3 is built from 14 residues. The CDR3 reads CASSSAGQYNEQFF. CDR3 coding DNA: TGTGCCAGCAGTTCAGCAGGACAGTACAATGAGCAGTTCTTC.

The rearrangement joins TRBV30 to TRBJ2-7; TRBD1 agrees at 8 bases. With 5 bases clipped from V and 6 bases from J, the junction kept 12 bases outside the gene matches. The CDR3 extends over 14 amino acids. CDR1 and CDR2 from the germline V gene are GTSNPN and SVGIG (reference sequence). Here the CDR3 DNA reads TGTGCCTGGCGAGGCGGGCAGGGGGCCCTCGAGCAGTACTTC. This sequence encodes CAWRGGQGALEQYF.

The CDR3 DNA reads as TGTGCCAGCAGCCCGGGCGGGGGCGAGCAGTACTTC. It is translated as CASSPGGGEQYF. This chain links TRBV6-6 with TRBJ2-7; TRBD2 matches 7 bases. The CDR3 spans 12 residues. CDR1 MNHNY and CDR2 SVGAGI come from the germline V gene (reference sequence). After removal of 6 bases from V and 6 bases from J, the junction contained 5 bases not matched to a gene.

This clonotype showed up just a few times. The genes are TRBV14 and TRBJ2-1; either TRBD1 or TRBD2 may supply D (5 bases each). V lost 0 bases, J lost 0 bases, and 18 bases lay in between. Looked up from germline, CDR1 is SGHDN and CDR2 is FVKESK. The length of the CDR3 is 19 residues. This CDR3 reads CASSQDWGSGPSSYNEQFF. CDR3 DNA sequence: TGTGCCAGCAGCCAAGATTGGGGGTCGGGACCTAGCTCCTACAATGAGCAGTTCTTC.

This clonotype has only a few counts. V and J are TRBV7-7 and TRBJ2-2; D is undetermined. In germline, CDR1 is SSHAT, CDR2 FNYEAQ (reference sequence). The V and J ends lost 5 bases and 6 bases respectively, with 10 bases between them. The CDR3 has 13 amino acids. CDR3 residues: CASSTSKAGELFF. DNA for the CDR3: TGTGCCAGCAGCACCTCGAAGGCCGGGGAGCTGTTTTTT. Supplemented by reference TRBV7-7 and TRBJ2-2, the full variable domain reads GAGVSQSPRYKVTKRGQDVTLRCDPISSHATLYWYQQALGQGPEFLTYFNYEAQPDKSGLPSDRFSAERPEGSISTLTIQRTEQRDSAMYRCASSTSKAGELFFGEGSRLTVL.

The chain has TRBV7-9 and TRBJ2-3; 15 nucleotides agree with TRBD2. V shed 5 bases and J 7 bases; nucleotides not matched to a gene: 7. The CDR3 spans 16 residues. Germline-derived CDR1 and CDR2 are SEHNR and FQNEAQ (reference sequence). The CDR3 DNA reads TGTGCCAGCAGCCGGACTAGCGGGAGGGCCGGATATACGCAGTATTTT. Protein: CASSRTSGRAGYTQYF.

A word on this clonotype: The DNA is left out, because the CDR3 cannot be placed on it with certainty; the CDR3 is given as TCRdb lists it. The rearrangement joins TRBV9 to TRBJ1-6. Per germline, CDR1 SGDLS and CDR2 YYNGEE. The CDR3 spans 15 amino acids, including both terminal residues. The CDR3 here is CASSTSRGGNSPLHF.

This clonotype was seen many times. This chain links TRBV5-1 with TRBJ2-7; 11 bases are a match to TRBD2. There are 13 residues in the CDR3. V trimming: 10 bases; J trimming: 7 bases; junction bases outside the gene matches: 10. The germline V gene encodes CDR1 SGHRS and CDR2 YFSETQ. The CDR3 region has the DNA TGCGCCGGAATTGGTAGCGGGAGGGAAGAGCAGTACTTC. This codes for CAGIGSGREEQYF.

CDR3 DNA: TGTGCCAGCAGCCCCCACACGGAGAACACTGAAGCTTTCTTT. Its translation: CASSPHTENTEAFF. The chain joins TRBV7-8 to TRBJ1-1, with D unclear. Germline CDR1 SGHVS, CDR2 FQNEAQ. V lost 5 bases, J lost 1 base, and 11 bases lay in between. The CDR3 is made up of 14 amino acids. The full variable domain, its missing parts supplied by reference TRBV7-8 and TRBJ1-1, is GAGVSQSPRYKVAKRGQDVALRCDPISGHVSLFWYQQALGQGPEFLTYFQNEAQLDKSGLPSDRFFAERPEGSVSTLKIQRTQQEDSAVYLCASSPHTENTEAFFGQGTRLTVV.

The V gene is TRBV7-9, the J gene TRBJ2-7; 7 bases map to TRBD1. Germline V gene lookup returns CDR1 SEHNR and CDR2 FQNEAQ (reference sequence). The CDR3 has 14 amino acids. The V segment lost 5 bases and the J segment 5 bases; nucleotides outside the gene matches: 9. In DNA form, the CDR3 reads TGTGCCAGCAGCGGACGACAGGGTCCCCACGAGCAGTACTTC. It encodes CASSGRQGPHEQYF.

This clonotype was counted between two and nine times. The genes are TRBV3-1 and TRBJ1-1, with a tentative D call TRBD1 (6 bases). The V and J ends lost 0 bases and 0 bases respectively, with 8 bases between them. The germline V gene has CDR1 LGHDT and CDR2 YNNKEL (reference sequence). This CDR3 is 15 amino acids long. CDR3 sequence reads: CASSQDQGLNTEAFF. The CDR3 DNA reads TGTGCCAGCAGCCAAGATCAGGGGTTGAACACTGAAGCTTTCTTT.

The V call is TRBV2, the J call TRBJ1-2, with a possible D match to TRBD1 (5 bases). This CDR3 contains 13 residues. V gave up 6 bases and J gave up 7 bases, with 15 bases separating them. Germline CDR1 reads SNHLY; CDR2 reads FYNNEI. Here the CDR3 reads CASRTGTLAGYTF. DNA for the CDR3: TGTGCCAGCAGGACCGGGACTCTCGCTGGCTACACCTTC.